This entry describes one TCR beta chain. This CDR3 contains 14 residues. V shed 6 bases and J shed 5 bases, with 13 bases lying between them. Germline CDR1 reads SNHLY; CDR2 reads FYNNEI. The data were taken from a study of blood T cell repertoires in COVID-19. Study in general: COVID-19 samples from acute and convalescent phases originated in the United States, Italy and Spain. In each case, the material was cDNA or gDNA derived from T cells, B-cell-depleted T cells, or PBMCs.

Seattle patient enrollment occurred during active infection, with longitudinal follow-up thereafter. Per the original methods: Nucleated cell number was recorded as an estimate derived from reference gene primer amplification. Assay used: immunoSEQ multiplex PCR; TCRdb lists only in-frame clones, some missing. V and J calls plus clone size are reproduced from that table; the DNA served to infer D and trimming. The table shows 300,000 to 350,000 clones, with approximately 88% occurring only once. The sequencing input was peripheral blood. This TCR came from a young man with COVID-19, enrolled during active disease. The chain employs TRBV2 and TRBJ2-2; maybe TRBD2 (5 bases). CDR3 sequence (DNA): TGTGCCAGCAGAGCTCGAGAGGGAACCGGGGAGCTGTTTTTT. Translated, it gives CASRAREGTGELFF.